These 29 T cell receptor beta chains were all obtained from the same sample, sequenced in a study of a mutant IDH1 vaccine in newly diagnosed glioma. This table comes from immunoSEQ multiplex PCR, and its TCRdb copy is limited to in-frame clones, with some not included. The sample comprises more than 60,000 clones, 74% of which are singletons, and 4.7% rests with the top ten. What these receptors recognize is not known. Indicated time point: week 35, safety follow-up. Vaccination comprised doses that each held 300 ug of mutant IDH1 20-mer peptide, plus topical imiquimod. Specimen: PBMCs, collected from a glioma patient whose treatment included an IDH1 peptide vaccine. These receptor sequences come from a man over 45 with glioma.

This clone was counted at least ten times. The V call is TRBV6-5, the J call TRBJ2-7; 7 bases are a match to TRBD1. V lost 0 bases and J lost 3; bases outside the gene matches: 8. The germline V gene encodes CDR1 MNHEY and CDR2 SVGAGI. The CDR3 is 16 amino acids. The CDR3 region is CASSYSRQGVDYEQYF. The CDR3 DNA reads as TGTGCCAGCAGTTACTCGCGGCAGGGGGTCGACTACGAGCAGTACTTC.

The chain joins TRBV5-1 to TRBJ1-4; D is uncertain. Deletions cut 0 bases from V and 7 bases from J, with 16 bases between. The germline CDR1 and CDR2 sequences are SGHRS and YFSETQ. This CDR3 contains 16 residues. DNA for the CDR3: TGCGCCAGCAGCTTGGAGGAGGGCGGCCGGAGTGAAAAACTGTTTTTT. Amino acids: CASSLEEGGRSEKLFF.

This chain joins TRBV7-9 and TRBJ1-5; 7 bases line up with TRBD1. The V and J ends lost 5 bases and 1 base, in that order; junction bases with no gene match: 11. The CDR3 has 17 residues. CDR1 is SEHNR, CDR2 FQNEAQ, per germline (reference sequence). CDR3 sequence reads: CASSPATGSSSNQPQHF. In DNA form, the CDR3 reads TGTGCCAGCAGCCCTGCGACAGGGTCCTCCAGCAATCAGCCCCAGCATTTT.

This rearrangement joins TRBV19 to TRBJ1-1; unclear D gene. There are 14 residues in the CDR3. Trimming took 3 bases from V and 1 from J, leaving 9 bases between them. In germline, CDR1 is LNHDA, CDR2 SQIVND (reference sequence). The CDR3, as DNA: TGTGCCAGTAGTATCGGCGGTCCGAACACTGAAGCTTTCTTT. This codes for CASSIGGPNTEAFF. Full variable domain (rest looked up from reference TRBV19 and TRBJ1-1): DGGITQSPKYLFRKEGQNVTLSCEQNLNHDAMYWYRQDPGQGLRLIYYSQIVNDFQKGDIAEGYSVSREKKESFPLTVTSAQKNPTAFYLCASSIGGPNTEAFFGQGTRLTVV.

The CDR3 coding sequence is TGCGCCAGCAGTGGGGGGGAGGGGGGTACGCAGTATTTT. This translates into CASSGGEGGTQYF. The rearrangement joins TRBV10-2 to TRBJ2-3, with D perhaps matching TRBD2 (7 bases). V was pared by 4 bases and J by 8 bases, with 13 bases between. This CDR3 comprises 13 residues. Germline CDR1 reads WSHSY; CDR2 reads SAAADI.

V is TRBV27 and J is TRBJ1-5; TRBD1 aligns across 10 bases. The V gene end was trimmed by 4 bases and the J gene end by 7 bases; junction bases not matched to a gene: 4. This CDR3 is built from 14 residues. CDR1 and CDR2 (germline): MNHEY, SMNVEV (reference sequence). The CDR3 reads CASSSGQGDQPQHF. The DNA for the CDR3 is TGTGCCAGCAGTTCAGGACAGGGGGACCAGCCCCAGCATTTT.

The rearrangement links TRBV29-1 to TRBJ1-2; D uncertain. Trimming removed 2 bases at V and 5 bases at J, with 21 bases between. There are 16 residues in the CDR3. Germline CDR1 and CDR2: SQVTM and ANQGSEA. CDR3 in amino acids: CSVERDSTRRDYGYTF. CDR3 coding DNA: TGCAGCGTTGAACGGGATAGCACCCGGCGGGATTATGGCTACACCTTC.

The chain is built from TRBV25-1 and TRBJ1-1; no clear D gene. This CDR3 region has 11 residues. CDR1 is MGHDK and CDR2 is SYGVNS in the germline V gene. Trimming took 3 bases from V and 1 from J, leaving 0 bases between them. Written as DNA, the CDR3 is TGTGCCAGCAGTGAGAACACTGAAGCTTTCTTT. The encoded protein is CASSENTEAFF.

A single count supports this clone. The V and J genes are TRBV6-6 and TRBJ1-4; D may be TRBD1 (5 bases). The CDR3 is 15 residues long. V was cut by 8 bases and J by 6 bases, with 19 bases left in between. Germline CDR1 reads MNHNY; CDR2 reads SVGAGI (reference sequence). CDR3 DNA: TGTGCCAGCCGCCAAATTTCGGGGGGTGATGAAAAACTGTTTTTT. This sequence encodes CASRQISGGDEKLFF.

The V and J genes are TRBV30 and TRBJ2-3; 8 bases line up with TRBD1. V shed 3 bases, J shed 0 bases, and the junction held 2 bases outside the gene matches. The length of the CDR3 is 14 residues. Germline V gene sequence: CDR1 GTSNPN, CDR2 SVGIG (reference sequence). CDR3 sequence: CAWSRDRSTDTQYF. The CDR3 nucleotides read TGTGCCTGGAGCCGGGACAGGAGCACAGATACGCAGTATTTT.

The gene calls are TRBV29-1 and TRBJ1-1, with 11 bases lining up with TRBD1. The trim removed 3 bases at V and 10 bases at J, leaving 13 bases unmatched. This CDR3 comprises 15 residues. Germline CDR1 SQVTM, CDR2 ANQGSEA. The CDR3 loop reads CSVEIYGDRGISAFF. Here the CDR3 DNA reads TGCAGCGTTGAGATATATGGGGACAGGGGGATTTCAGCTTTCTTT.

The V gene is TRBV7-2, the J gene TRBJ1-1; D not resolved. Trimming removed 2 bases at V and 1 base at J, with 14 bases between. CDR3 length: 16 residues. CDR1 SGHTA and CDR2 FQGNSA come from the germline V gene. Here the CDR3 reads CASSLSPPGSNTEAFF. The CDR3 nucleotides are TGTGCCAGCAGCTTAAGTCCACCGGGTTCGAACACTGAAGCTTTCTTT.

The J gene is TRBJ1-1, the V gene TRBV2; D is perhaps TRBD1 (6 bases). The CDR3 sequence is 13 residues long. Germline V gene data show CDR1 as SNHLY and CDR2 as FYNNEI. V lost 6 bases and J lost 1, with 9 bases in between. The CDR3 bases are TGTGCCAGCAGCGGACAGTGGAACACTGAAGCTTTCTTT. Its translation is CASSGQWNTEAFF.

The CDR3 coding sequence is TGTGCCAGCAGTCAGGGGTGGGGGATGAACACTGAAGCTTTCTTT. This encodes CASSQGWGMNTEAFF. The chain carries TRBV28 and TRBJ1-1, with D possibly being TRBD1 (6 bases). The V gene lost 5 bases and the J gene lost 0 bases, with 13 bases spanning the gap. The length of the CDR3 is 15 residues. The germline V gene has CDR1 MDHEN and CDR2 SYDVKM.

V gene TRBV5-4 combines with J gene TRBJ1-2, with TRBD1 matching 7 bases. Germline CDR1 SGHNT, CDR2 YYREEE (reference sequence). V lost 4 bases, J lost 1 base, and 7 bases stayed unmatched. There are 15 residues in the CDR3. This CDR3 reads CASSTATGHNYGYTF. The CDR3 nucleotides are TGTGCCAGCAGCACGGCGACAGGGCATAACTATGGCTACACCTTC.

The chain is built from TRBV4-2 and TRBJ1-2, with D perhaps matching TRBD1 (5 bases). The germline V gene has CDR1 LGHNA and CDR2 YNFKEQ. V was clipped by 0 bases and J by 4 bases, with 21 bases between them. CDR3 size: 18 residues. The CDR3 region is CASSQDPMAGKGAYGYTF. CDR3 DNA sequence: TGTGCCAGCAGCCAAGATCCGATGGCAGGGAAAGGGGCCTATGGCTACACCTTC.

The CDR3 region is CASSTQAPSYGYTF. In DNA form, the CDR3 reads TGCGCCAGCAGCACCCAGGCCCCGAGCTATGGCTACACCTTC. This chain links TRBV5-1 with TRBJ1-2; D call uncertain. This CDR3 region has 14 residues. V lost 4 bases and J lost 4, with 14 bases in between. Germline CDR1 reads SGHRS; CDR2 reads YFSETQ.

This clone is medium-sized within its sample. V gene TRBV4-2 combines with J gene TRBJ1-3; D may be TRBD1 (5 bases). The CDR3 is made up of 13 amino acids. Trimming shortened V by 6 bases and J by 4 bases, and 10 bases separated the two germline ends. Germline CDR1 reads LGHNA; CDR2 reads YNFKEQ. CDR3 loop: CASRGTPGNTIYF. The CDR3 coding sequence is TGTGCCAGCAGAGGGACTCCAGGAAACACCATATATTTT.

This clone was seen more than once but under ten times. The chain recombines TRBV6-1 with TRBJ1-2; 8 bases line up with TRBD1. V shed 10 bases and J 6 bases; nucleotides not matched to a gene: 7. This CDR3 has 12 amino acids. CDR1 is MNHNS, CDR2 SASEGT, per germline. CDR3 in amino acids: CATTGQGDGYTF. CDR3 DNA sequence: TGTGCCACCACTGGACAGGGCGATGGCTACACCTTC.

This chain links TRBV7-2 with TRBJ1-1; 9 bases line up with TRBD1. The germline V gene encodes CDR1 SGHTA and CDR2 FQGNSA. The CDR3 has 14 residues. J lost 5 bases, V lost 5 bases, and 6 bases had no gene match. CDR3 loop: CASSPQGAGTEAFF. CDR3 coding DNA: TGTGCCAGCAGCCCACAGGGGGCGGGAACTGAAGCTTTCTTT.

The chain recombines TRBV2 with TRBJ1-5; D uncertain. V shed 5 bases and J shed 4 bases, with 9 bases lying between them. CDR3 length: 13 amino acids. CDR1 is SNHLY and CDR2 is FYNNEI in the germline V gene. The CDR3: CASSSDHNQPQHF. CDR3 bases: TGTGCCAGCAGTTCTGACCATAATCAGCCCCAGCATTTT.

This clone was recorded at least ten times. The chain couples TRBV27 to TRBJ2-3; D could derive from TRBD1 or TRBD2 (6 bases each). CDR1 and CDR2 from the germline V gene are MNHEY and SMNVEV (reference sequence). V gave up 5 bases and J gave up 6 bases, with 18 bases separating them. CDR3 length: 15 residues. The CDR3 region has the DNA TGTGCCAGCAGTAAGGGACGGGGGCCAGGTGATACGCAGTATTTT. Protein product: CASSKGRGPGDTQYF.

The chain employs TRBV6-1 and TRBJ1-1; D is unclear. This CDR3 comprises 13 residues. CDR1 and CDR2 (germline): MNHNS, SASEGT. V lost 3 bases and J lost 0, with 5 bases in between. This CDR3 reads CASSESVNTEAFF. The CDR3 DNA reads TGTGCCAGCAGTGAGTCGGTGAACACTGAAGCTTTCTTT.

V and J are TRBV18 and TRBJ2-2; 8 bases agree with TRBD1. Germline V lookup: CDR1 KGHSH, CDR2 LQKENI. The CDR3 runs 16 residues. V shed 4 bases and J 1 base; nucleotides not matched to a gene: 5. Written as DNA, the CDR3 is TGTGCCAGCTCACTATCCGGGACAGGGAACACCGGGGAGCTGTTTTTT. It translates to CASSLSGTGNTGELFF.

V is TRBV7-8 and J is TRBJ1-6, with D hard to call. Germline V lookup: CDR1 SGHVS, CDR2 FQNEAQ. V lost 1 base and J lost 8, with 15 bases in between. The CDR3 consists of 16 residues. CDR3 bases: TGTGCCAGCAGCTTAGGGGCAGGAGGAAAGGATTCACCCCTCCACTTT. Translating it yields CASSLGAGGKDSPLHF.

The J gene is TRBJ2-3, the V gene TRBV9; possibly TRBD1 or TRBD2 for D (5 bases each). The germline gives CDR1 SGDLS, CDR2 YYNGEE. Trimming took 2 bases from V and 2 from J, leaving 15 bases between them. The CDR3 runs 16 residues. In nucleotides, the CDR3 is TGTGCCAGCAGCGTCACCCTCGGGACCCCCACAGATACGCAGTATTTT. This translates into CASSVTLGTPTDTQYF.

This chain links TRBV6-6 with TRBJ1-1, with D possibly being TRBD1 (5 bases). The CDR3 is made up of 14 amino acids. Germline values: CDR1 MNHNY, CDR2 SVGAGI (reference sequence). Trimming stripped 7 bases from V and 1 base from J, with 13 bases between. CDR3 bases: TGTGCCAGCATCCCTTGGGGGGGGAACACTGAAGCTTTCTTT. The encoded protein is CASIPWGGNTEAFF.

The V call is TRBV5-6, the J call TRBJ2-5; D may correspond to TRBD1 or TRBD2 (5 bases each). Trimming stripped 3 bases from V and 4 bases from J, with 13 bases between. CDR1 is SGHDT and CDR2 is YYEEEE in the germline V gene. The CDR3 length is 14 residues. CDR3 in amino acids: CASSSGTPGETQYF. DNA for the CDR3: TGTGCCAGCAGCTCCGGGACGCCTGGAGAGACCCAGTACTTC.

The chain uses TRBV4-1 and TRBJ1-5, with D uncertain. CDR1 is MGHRA and CDR2 is YSYEKL in the germline V gene. The germline V and J ends were trimmed by 4 bases and 7 bases, with 14 bases remaining between them. The CDR3 has 14 residues. The CDR3 nucleotides read TGCGCCAGCAGCCCCGATCCGAGGAGCCAGCCCCAGCATTTT. Protein sequence: CASSPDPRSQPQHF.